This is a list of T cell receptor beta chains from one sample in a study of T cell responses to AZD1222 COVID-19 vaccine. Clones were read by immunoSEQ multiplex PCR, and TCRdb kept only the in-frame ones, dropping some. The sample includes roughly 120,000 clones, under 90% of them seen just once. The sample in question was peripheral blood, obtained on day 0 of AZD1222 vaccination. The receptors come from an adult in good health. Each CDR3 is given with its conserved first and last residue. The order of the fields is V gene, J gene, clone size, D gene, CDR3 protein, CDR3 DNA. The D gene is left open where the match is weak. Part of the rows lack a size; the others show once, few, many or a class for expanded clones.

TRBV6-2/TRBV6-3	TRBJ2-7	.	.	CASSTPARVNSYEQYF	TGTGCCAGCAGTACCCCCGCCAGGGTAAATTCCTACGAGCAGTACTTC
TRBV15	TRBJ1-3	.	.	CATSRDGGRAGNTIYF	TGTGCCACCAGCAGAGACGGGGGCAGGGCTGGAAACACCATATATTTT
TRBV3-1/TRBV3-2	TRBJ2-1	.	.	CASSQEGKTAALF	TGTGCCAGCAGCCAAGAAGGGAAGACAGCGGCCCTCTTC
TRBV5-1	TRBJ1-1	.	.	CASSSGTLGTEAFF	TGCGCCAGCAGCTCCGGGACCCTTGGCACTGAAGCTTTCTTT
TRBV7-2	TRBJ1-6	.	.	CASSVEAAIYNSPLHF	TGTGCCAGCAGCGTAGAGGCAGCCATATATAATTCACCCCTCCACTTT
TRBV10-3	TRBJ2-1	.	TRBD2	CAISEQAGANNEQFF	TGTGCCATCAGTGAGCAAGCGGGAGCGAACAATGAGCAGTTCTTC
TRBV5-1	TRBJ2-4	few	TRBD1	CASSLDLGTGGGIQYF	TGCGCCAGCAGCTTGGACCTCGGGACAGGGGGCGGCATTCAGTACTTC
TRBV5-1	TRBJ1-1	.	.	CASSLAGDFSEAFF	TGCGCCAGCAGCTTGGCAGGGGATTTCAGTGAAGCTTTCTTT
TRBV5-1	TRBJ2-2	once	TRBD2	CASSLEPSGSPGELFF	TGCGCCAGCAGCTTGGAACCTAGCGGGAGCCCCGGGGAGCTGTTTTTT
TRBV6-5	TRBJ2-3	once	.	CASRRDDADTQYF	TGTGCCAGCAGGAGGGACGACGCAGATACGCAGTATTTT
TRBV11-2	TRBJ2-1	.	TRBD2	CASSRTSGSMHEQFF	TGTGCCAGCAGCCGGACTAGCGGGAGTATGCATGAGCAGTTCTTC
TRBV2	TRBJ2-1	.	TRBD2	CASSEVGLAGTNEQFF	TGTGCCAGCAGTGAGGTGGGACTAGCGGGAACTAATGAGCAGTTCTTC
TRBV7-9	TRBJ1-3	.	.	CASRDGVSGNTIYF	TGTGCAAGCAGGGACGGCGTCTCTGGAAACACCATATATTTT
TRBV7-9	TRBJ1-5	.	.	CASSLDSEGKPQHF	TGTGCCAGCAGCTTAGACTCCGAGGGCAAGCCCCAGCATTTT
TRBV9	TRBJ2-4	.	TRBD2	CASSVGTIAPQYF	TGTGCCAGCAGCGTGGGGACTATAGCGCCTCAGTACTTC
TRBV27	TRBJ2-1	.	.	CASSPYRESSYNEQFF	TGTGCCAGCAGTCCGTACAGGGAGAGCTCCTACAATGAGCAGTTCTTC
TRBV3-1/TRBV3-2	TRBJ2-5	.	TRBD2	CASSHPGTSGETQYF	TGTGCCAGCAGCCACCCCGGGACTAGCGGAGAGACCCAGTACTTC
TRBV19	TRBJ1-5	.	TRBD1	CASSIDGDRGHQPQHF	TGTGCCAGTAGTATAGATGGGGACAGGGGGCATCAGCCCCAGCATTTT
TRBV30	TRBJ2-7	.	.	CAWSAPGTQPYEQYF	TGTGCCTGGAGTGCCCCCGGGACACAACCCTACGAGCAGTACTTC
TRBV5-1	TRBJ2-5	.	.	CASSLVSTSRETQYF	TGCGCCAGCAGCTTGGTATCCACTAGCCGGGAGACCCAGTACTTC
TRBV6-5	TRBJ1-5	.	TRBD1	CASTGQGYQPQHF	TGTGCCAGCACCGGACAGGGGTATCAGCCCCAGCATTTT
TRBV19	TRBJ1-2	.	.	CASSPDGGVAYGYTF	TGTGCCAGTAGTCCCGACGGGGGGGTGGCATATGGCTACACCTTC
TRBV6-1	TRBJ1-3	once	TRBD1	CASSEPGQPRGNTIYF	TGTGCCAGCAGTGAACCGGGACAGCCCCGCGGAAACACCATATATTTT
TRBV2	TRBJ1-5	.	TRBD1	CASSPRTGRSNQPQHF	TGTGCCAGCAGCCCTCGGACAGGGAGAAGCAATCAGCCCCAGCATTTT
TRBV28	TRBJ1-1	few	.	CASSSWGDTEAFF	TGTGCCAGCAGCTCCTGGGGTGACACTGAAGCTTTCTTT
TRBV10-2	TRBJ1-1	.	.	CASRLTGGTEAFF	TGCGCCAGCAGACTGACGGGGGGGACTGAAGCTTTCTTT
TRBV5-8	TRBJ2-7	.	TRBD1	CASSRGQGSIYEQYF	TGTGCCAGCAGCAGGGGACAGGGGAGTATCTACGAGCAGTACTTC
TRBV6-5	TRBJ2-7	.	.	CASSYSAGLSREQYF	TGTGCCAGCAGTTACTCGGCAGGGTTGTCTCGCGAGCAGTACTTC
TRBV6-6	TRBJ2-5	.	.	CASSPQETQYF	TGTGCCAGCAGCCCCCAAGAGACCCAGTACTTC
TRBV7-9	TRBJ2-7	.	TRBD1	CASSTDRGLYEQYF	TGTGCCAGCAGCACGGACAGGGGGCTGTACGAGCAGTACTTC
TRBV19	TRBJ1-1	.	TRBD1	CASTWTGGEAFF	TGTGCCAGTACGTGGACAGGGGGAGAAGCTTTCTTT
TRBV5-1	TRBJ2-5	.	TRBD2	CASSFFFGRNQETQYF	TGCGCCAGCAGCTTCTTTTTCGGGAGGAACCAAGAGACCCAGTACTTC
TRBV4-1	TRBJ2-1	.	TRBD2	CASSHLGLAGGPGSYNEQFF	TGCGCCAGCAGCCACCTAGGACTAGCGGGAGGGCCAGGCTCCTACAATGAGCAGTTCTTC
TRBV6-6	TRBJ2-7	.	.	CASSYTTESYEQYF	TGTGCCAGCAGTTACACGACAGAGTCCTACGAGCAGTACTTC
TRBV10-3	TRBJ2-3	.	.	CAISARGGATDTQYF	TGTGCCATCAGTGCCAGGGGGGGGGCGACAGATACGCAGTATTTT
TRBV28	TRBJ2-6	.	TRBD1	CASSLSGGASGANVLTF	TGTGCCAGCAGTTTATCAGGGGGCGCGTCAGGGGCCAACGTCCTGACTTTC
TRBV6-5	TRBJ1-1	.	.	CASGRGGPNTEAFF	TGTGCCAGCGGACGAGGGGGGCCCAACACTGAAGCTTTCTTT
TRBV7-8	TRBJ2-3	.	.	CASSRSPHGVDTQYF	TGTGCCAGCAGCAGGAGCCCTCATGGGGTAGATACGCAGTATTTT
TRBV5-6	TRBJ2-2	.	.	CASSLVTNTGELFF	TGTGCCAGCAGCTTAGTTACGAACACCGGGGAGCTGTTTTTT
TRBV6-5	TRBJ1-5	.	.	CASSYVGQNQPQHF	TGTGCCAGCAGTTACGTGGGGCAAAATCAGCCCCAGCATTTT
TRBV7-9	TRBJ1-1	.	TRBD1	CASSKEGGHTEAFF	TGTGCCAGCAGCAAAGAAGGGGGCCACACTGAAGCTTTCTTT
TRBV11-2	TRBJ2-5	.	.	CASSFRGTRQETQYF	TGTGCCAGCAGCTTTCGGGGAACTAGACAAGAGACCCAGTACTTC
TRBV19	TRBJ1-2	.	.	CASTPLYGGYTF	TGTGCCAGTACCCCGCTTTACGGTGGCTACACCTTC
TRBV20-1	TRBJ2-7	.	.	CSARAVYEQYF	TGCAGTGCTAGAGCCGTCTACGAGCAGTACTTC
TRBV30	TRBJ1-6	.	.	CAWMKGWNSPLHF	TGTGCCTGGATGAAAGGGTGGAATTCACCCCTCCACTTT
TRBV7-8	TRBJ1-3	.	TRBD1	CASTHSTRGTGNTIYF	TGTGCCAGCACCCATAGTACCAGGGGGACTGGAAACACCATATATTTT
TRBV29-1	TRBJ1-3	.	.	CSVVFLGAGNTIYF	TGCAGCGTTGTTTTTTTGGGAGCTGGAAACACCATATATTTT
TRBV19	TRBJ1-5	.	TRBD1	CASRDRGRGGGNQPQHF	TGTGCCAGCCGGGACAGGGGGCGCGGAGGGGGCAATCAGCCCCAGCATTTT
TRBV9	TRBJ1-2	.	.	CASRAAEGGQDYYGYTF	TGTGCCAGCAGAGCGGCCGAGGGGGGGCAGGATTACTATGGCTACACCTTC
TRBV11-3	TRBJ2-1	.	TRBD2	CASSLDLREVYNEQFF	TGTGCCAGCAGCTTAGATCTACGGGAGGTCTACAATGAGCAGTTCTTC
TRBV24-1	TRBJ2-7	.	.	CATSDFPDSLYF	TGTGCCACCAGTGATTTCCCCGACAGTCTGTACTTC
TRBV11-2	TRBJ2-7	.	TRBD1	CASSTTAGGPLFYEQYF	TGTGCCAGCAGCACAACCGCAGGGGGTCCCCTTTTTTACGAGCAGTACTTC
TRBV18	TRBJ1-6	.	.	CASSPSAVAGSPLHF	TGTGCCAGCTCACCTTCTGCGGTGGCAGGCTCACCCCTCCACTTT
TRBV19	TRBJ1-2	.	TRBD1	CASSDTLDRGEGYGYTF	TGTGCCAGTAGTGACACCCTAGACAGGGGTGAAGGCTATGGCTACACCTTC
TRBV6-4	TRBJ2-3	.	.	CASSDSGRGRTDTQYF	TGTGCCAGCAGTGACTCGGGCAGGGGTCGCACAGATACGCAGTATTTT
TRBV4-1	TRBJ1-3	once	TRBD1	CASSHGQGRNTIYF	TGCGCCAGCAGCCACGGACAGGGGAGAAACACCATATATTTT